This T cell receptor beta chain was documented in a study of beta chain features in type 1 diabetes. Of the isolated RNA, all was reverse transcribed, and so the sequenced material was expressed TCRB transcripts. Generated by immunoSEQ multiplex PCR, the TCRdb table keeps only in-frame clones and is missing some. The data show 250,000 to 350,000 clones, roughly 15% seen once. Trimming at V came to 3 bases and at J to 3 bases, leaving 5 bases not matched to a gene. CDR1 and CDR2 from the germline V gene are MNHEY and SMNVEV (reference sequence). This CDR3 spans 16 amino acids. The sample was central memory CD4+ T cells from blood. V usage is TRBV27 and J usage is TRBJ1-5; the match to TRBD1 covers 10 bases. The clonotype was recovered from a man in his thirties or forties in good health. The CDR3 loop reads CASSFWGQGFNQPQHF. In nucleotides, the CDR3 is TGTGCCAGCAGTTTTTGGGGACAGGGGTTCAATCAGCCCCAGCATTTT.